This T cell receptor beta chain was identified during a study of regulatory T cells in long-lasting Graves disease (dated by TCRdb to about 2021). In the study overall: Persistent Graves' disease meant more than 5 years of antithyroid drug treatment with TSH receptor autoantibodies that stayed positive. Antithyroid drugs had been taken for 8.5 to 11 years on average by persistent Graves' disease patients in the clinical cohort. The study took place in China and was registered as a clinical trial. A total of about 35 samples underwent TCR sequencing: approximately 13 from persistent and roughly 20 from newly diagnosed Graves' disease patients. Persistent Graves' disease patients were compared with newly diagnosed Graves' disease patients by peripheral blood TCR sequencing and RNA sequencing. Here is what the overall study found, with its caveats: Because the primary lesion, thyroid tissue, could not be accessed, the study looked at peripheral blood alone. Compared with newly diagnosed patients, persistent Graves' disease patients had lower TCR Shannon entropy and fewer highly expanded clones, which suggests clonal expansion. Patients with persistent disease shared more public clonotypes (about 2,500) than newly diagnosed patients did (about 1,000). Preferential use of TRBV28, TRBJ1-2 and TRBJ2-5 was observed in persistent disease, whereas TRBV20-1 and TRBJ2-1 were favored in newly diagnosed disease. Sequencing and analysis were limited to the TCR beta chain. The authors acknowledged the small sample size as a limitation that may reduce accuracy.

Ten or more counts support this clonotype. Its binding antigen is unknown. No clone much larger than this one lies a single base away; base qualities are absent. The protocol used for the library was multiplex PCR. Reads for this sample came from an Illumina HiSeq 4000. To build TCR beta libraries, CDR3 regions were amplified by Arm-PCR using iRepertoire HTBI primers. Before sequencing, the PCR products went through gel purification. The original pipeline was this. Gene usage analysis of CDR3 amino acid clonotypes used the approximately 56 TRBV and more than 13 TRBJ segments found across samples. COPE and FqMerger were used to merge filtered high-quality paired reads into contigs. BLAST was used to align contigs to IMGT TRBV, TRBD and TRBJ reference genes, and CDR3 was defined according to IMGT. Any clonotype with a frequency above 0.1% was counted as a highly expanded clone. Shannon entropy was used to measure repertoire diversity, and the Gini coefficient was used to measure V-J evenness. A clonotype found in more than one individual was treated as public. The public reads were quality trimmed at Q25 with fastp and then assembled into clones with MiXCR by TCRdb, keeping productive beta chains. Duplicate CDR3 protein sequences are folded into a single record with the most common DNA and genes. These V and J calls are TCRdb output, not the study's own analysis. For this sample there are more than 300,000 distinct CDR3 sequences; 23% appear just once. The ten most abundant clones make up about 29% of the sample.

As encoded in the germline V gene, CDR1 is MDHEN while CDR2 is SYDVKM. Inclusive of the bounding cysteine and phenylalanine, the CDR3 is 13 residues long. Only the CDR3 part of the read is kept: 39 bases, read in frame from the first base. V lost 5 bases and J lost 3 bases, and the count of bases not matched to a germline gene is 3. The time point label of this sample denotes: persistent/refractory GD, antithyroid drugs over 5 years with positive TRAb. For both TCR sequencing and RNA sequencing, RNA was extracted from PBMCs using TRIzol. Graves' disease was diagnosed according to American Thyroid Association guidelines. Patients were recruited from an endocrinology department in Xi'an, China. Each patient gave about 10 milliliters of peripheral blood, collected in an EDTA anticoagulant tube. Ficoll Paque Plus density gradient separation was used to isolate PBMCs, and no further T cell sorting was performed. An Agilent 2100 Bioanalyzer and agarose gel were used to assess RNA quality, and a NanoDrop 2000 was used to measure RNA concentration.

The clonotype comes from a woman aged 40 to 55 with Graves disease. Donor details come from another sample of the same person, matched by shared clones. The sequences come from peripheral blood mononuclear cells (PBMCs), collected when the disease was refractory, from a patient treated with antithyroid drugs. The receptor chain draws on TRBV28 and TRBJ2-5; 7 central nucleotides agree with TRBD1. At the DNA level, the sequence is TGTGCCAGCAGTGTCGGGACAGAAGAGACCCAGTACTTC. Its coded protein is CASSVGTEETQYF.